This T cell receptor beta chain was captured by sequencing in a study of blood T cell repertoires in COVID-19. Study-level background: Sample material is recorded as cDNA or gDNA derived from T cells, B-cell-depleted T cells, or PBMCs.

The germline V gene has CDR1 MNHEY and CDR2 SVGAGI. V lost 0 bases to trimming and J lost 2 bases, with 11 bases between them. The CDR3 contains 16 residues. Source study methods: Amplification of reference gene primers was used by the study to estimate nucleated cell counts. TCRdb's table, derived via immunoSEQ multiplex PCR, lists solely in-frame clones and lacks some. V and J calls and clone size are given by that table; D and trimming were obtained from the DNA. This sample has about 170,000 clones; around four fifths occur once, and the top ten carry roughly 15%. The Seattle patients, enrolled during active infection, were followed longitudinally.

The sequence was collected from a woman between 65 and 79 years old with COVID-19, enrolled during active disease. V and J are TRBV6-5 and TRBJ1-3, with D uncertain. The sample taken for sequencing was peripheral blood. The CDR3 spells CASSYSRGGTGNTIYF. CDR3 nucleotides: TGTGCCAGCAGTTACTCGAGAGGTGGCACTGGAAACACCATATATTTT.